This T cell receptor beta chain was sequenced in a study of T cell responses to AZD1222 COVID-19 vaccine. Whole-study results and caveats: No repertoire was sampled before or during the peak T cell response, only after it. CD4 TCRs covered the whole spike, strongest at regions 160-218 and 743-854. Two doses of AZD1222 preceded a rise in Spike-specific TCR breadth and depth. There were mostly white British donors and more females than males, and clonal diversity was possibly underestimated.

Libraries were prepared by immunoSEQ multiplex PCR; TCRdb keeps only in-frame clonotypes and omits some of them. Among under 200,000 clones listed, roughly 92% were seen once. CDR3 size: 14 residues. CDR1 is LGHDT, CDR2 YNNKEL, per germline (reference sequence). V lost 2 bases, J lost 7 bases, and 15 bases lay in between. Remarks on this clone: The antigen remains undetermined.

This TCR came from an adult in good health. The sample here was peripheral blood, taken on day 0 of AZD1222 vaccination. The V gene is TRBV3-1 (or the pseudogene TRBV3-2), the J gene TRBJ2-7; D is unresolved. CDR3 loop: CASSQFGISGEQYF. Written as DNA, the CDR3 is TGTGCCAGCAGCCAATTTGGGATCTCTGGGGAGCAGTACTTC.